This T cell receptor (beta chain) emerged from a study of blood T cell repertoires in COVID-19. Cohort allocation depended upon clinical history that participants reported. Two consecutive negative NP/OP PCR tests, clearance, or resolved symptoms defined Cohort 3 recovery. Clones were read by immunoSEQ multiplex PCR, and TCRdb kept only the in-frame ones, dropping some. The sample holds a few hundred thousand clones, around nine tenths seen once. This CDR3 contains 14 residues. Germline V gene data show CDR1 as SEHNR and CDR2 as FQNEAQ (reference sequence). The ends lost 8 bases at V and 5 bases at J; junction bases unmatched: 9.

The source is a woman between 45 and 60 years old who had recovered from COVID-19. The source material was PBMCs or T cells enriched from blood (not recorded which). The V and J genes are TRBV7-9 and TRBJ2-5, with 9 bases lining up with TRBD2. CDR3 coding DNA: TGTGCCAGCGTCTCCCGCGGGGGGGAGGAGACCCAGTACTTC. Protein: CASVSRGGEETQYF.